The 29 T cell receptor beta chains in this list originate from one sample, sequenced in a study of T cell repertoires in cytomegalovirus infection. TCRdb fed the reads into MiXCR, producing one record per CDR3 protein. The table has 150,000 to 200,000 distinct CDR3 sequences, about an eighth seen once. The sample taken for sequencing was PBMCs. All receptors derive from a human donor in good health (CMV status not recorded). Some clones in this sample may be carry-over from other donors' samples.

This clonotype was seen repeatedly, ten times or more. The chain carries TRBV6-5 and TRBJ2-1, with 8 bases that match TRBD2. CDR1 and CDR2 (germline): MNHEY, SVGAGI. After removal of 8 bases from V and 2 bases from J, the junction contained 11 bases not matched to a gene. The CDR3 totals 16 residues. The CDR3 DNA reads as TGTGCCAGCCCCCCATCCCCGGGACTAGCCTACAATGAGCAGTTCTTC. Encoded protein: CASPPSPGLAYNEQFF.

This clonotype was picked up many times. The V and J genes are TRBV7-2 and TRBJ1-2; no clear D. Germline V lookup: CDR1 SGHTA, CDR2 FQGNSA. The V gene lost 3 bases and the J gene lost 4 bases, with 12 bases spanning the gap. CDR3 size: 14 residues. The CDR3, as DNA: TGTGCCAGCAGCTTGAGGAACGAACCCTATGGCTACACCTTC. This gives the protein CASSLRNEPYGYTF.

This clonotype was counted many times. A junction boundary mismatches the germline segment, possibly from a read error. The rearrangement joins TRBV27 to TRBJ2-6; D is possibly TRBD1 (6 bases). Per germline, CDR1 MNHEY and CDR2 SMNVEV (reference sequence). The CDR3 contains 19 residues. CDR3 residues: CASSLSNGTLISGANVLTF. The CDR3 nucleotides read TGTGCCAGCAGTTTATCGAACGGGACACTTATCTCTGGCGCCAACGTCCTGACTTTC. Full variable domain (remainder filled in from reference TRBV27 and TRBJ2-6): EAQVTQNPRYLITVTGKKLTVTCSQNMNHEYMSWYRQDPGLGLRQIYYSMNVEVTDKGDVPEGYKVSRKEKRNFPLILESPSPNQTSLYFCASSLSNGTLISGANVLTFGAGSRLTVL.

The chain uses TRBV9 and TRBJ1-1, with D tentatively TRBD1 (6 bases). Germline values: CDR1 SGDLS, CDR2 YYNGEE. The CDR3 extends over 14 amino acids. Trimming removed 0 bases from V and 4 bases from J, with 10 bases in between. DNA for the CDR3: TGTGCCAGCAGCGTAGCGGGGGGCATCACTGAAGCTTTCTTT. Its translation is CASSVAGGITEAFF.

This clonotype occurred many times. V and J are TRBV12-3 or TRBV12-4 and TRBJ2-1; 13 bases line up with TRBD2. The CDR3 has 16 amino acids. With V trimmed by 6 bases and J by 9 bases, 11 bases remained unmatched. The DNA for the CDR3 is TGTGCCAGCAGGCAGACTAGCGGGAGGCCTATCAGTGAGCAGTTCTTC. Amino acids: CASRQTSGRPISEQFF.

The table lists this clonotype with many counts. The V gene is TRBV7-2, the J gene TRBJ2-2; no clear D. The CDR3 runs to 13 residues. Per germline, CDR1 SGHTA and CDR2 FQGNSA. V was pared by 1 base and J by 5 bases, with 5 bases between. The DNA of the CDR3 is TGTGCCAGCAGCTTAGGGTGGACCGGGGAGCTGTTTTTT. As protein: CASSLGWTGELFF.

CDR3 sequence (DNA): TGTGCCACCAGAGGGAGAGACAGCCCTGGACGGCCCCAGCATTTT. Protein sequence: CATRGRDSPGRPQHF. The chain combines TRBV15 with TRBJ1-5; possible D gene TRBD1, 5 bases. This CDR3 comprises 15 residues. Trimming took off 6 bases at V and 9 bases at J, with 21 bases between the two ends. Germline values: CDR1 LNHNV, CDR2 YYDKDF (reference sequence).

This clonotype was seen a handful of times. This chain uses TRBV5-6 with TRBJ2-5; 10 positions agree with TRBD2. This CDR3 has 15 residues. The V gene's germline CDR1 is SGHDT and CDR2 YYEEEE. V shed 0 bases, J shed 5 bases, and the junction held 4 bases outside the gene matches. The chain's CDR3 is CASSLEAGGRETQYF. In DNA, the CDR3 is TGTGCCAGCAGCTTGGAAGCGGGAGGGCGGGAGACCCAGTACTTC.

The V gene is TRBV12-5, the J gene TRBJ1-1; 7 bases map to TRBD1. The V segment lost 6 bases and the J segment 4 bases; nucleotides outside the gene matches: 11. The germline V gene encodes CDR1 LGHNT and CDR2 FRNRAP. The CDR3 totals 15 residues. The CDR3 spells CASGLTGEYGTEAFF. The DNA of the CDR3 is TGTGCTAGTGGATTAACAGGGGAGTACGGCACTGAAGCTTTCTTT.

This clonotype appeared many times. The rearrangement uses TRBV6-2 or TRBV6-3 and TRBJ2-7, with 7 bases lining up with TRBD1. Trimming removed 0 bases from V and 2 bases from J; junction bases left unmatched: 13. The CDR3 extends over 18 amino acids. CDR1 is MNHEY and CDR2 is SVGEGT in the germline V gene. The CDR3 loop is CASSYSKDGTVGPYEQYF. CDR3 nucleotide sequence: TGTGCCAGCAGTTACTCGAAAGACGGGACAGTGGGACCCTACGAGCAGTACTTC.

This clonotype was detected many times. V gene TRBV7-2 combines with J gene TRBJ2-2; D gene uncertain. The ends were cut back, 1 base at V and 2 bases at J, with 8 bases in the middle. The CDR3 has 15 residues. Per the germline V gene, CDR1 is SGHTA and CDR2 is FQGNSA. CDR3 bases: TGTGCCAGCAGCTTAGAATTCCTAAACACCGGGGAGCTGTTTTTT. This sequence encodes CASSLEFLNTGELFF.

The chain links TRBV29-1 to TRBJ2-7, with 9 nucleotides matching TRBD2. From germline, CDR1 is SQVTM and CDR2 ANQGSEA. The length of the CDR3 is 14 residues. V lost 6 bases, J lost 6 bases, and 12 bases stayed unmatched. The CDR3 reads CSVVLFAGGAEQYF. The CDR3 region has the DNA TGCAGCGTCGTCCTTTTTGCGGGAGGGGCCGAGCAGTACTTC.

In this sample, this clonotype turned up many times. The chain links TRBV11-1 to TRBJ2-1, with 15 bases aligning to TRBD2. The CDR3 is made up of 17 amino acids. CDR1 is SGHAT and CDR2 is FQDESV in the germline V gene (reference sequence). J was trimmed by 3 bases and V by 4 bases; bases with no gene match: 4. In DNA form, the CDR3 reads TGTGCCAGCAGCTCCGGACTAGCGGGAGGGTTCTACAATGAGCAGTTCTTC. This codes for CASSSGLAGGFYNEQFF.

This clonotype was counted between two and nine times. This rearrangement joins TRBV28 to TRBJ2-1; 7 nucleotides match TRBD2. Trimming cost V 6 bases and J 0 bases; bases outside gene matches: 11. CDR3 length: 17 amino acids. Looked up from germline, CDR1 is MDHEN and CDR2 is SYDVKM. The CDR3 nucleotides read TGTGCCAGCAGACCCCTCAAACGGGAGGCCTCCTACAATGAGCAGTTCTTC. It specifies CASRPLKREASYNEQFF.

This clonotype was counted a few times. This sequence joins TRBV29-1 and TRBJ2-3, with D perhaps given as TRBD1 or TRBD2 (7 bases each). CDR1 and CDR2 (germline): SQVTM, ANQGSEA. The ends were cut back, 4 bases at V and 6 bases at J, with 14 bases in the middle. The CDR3 totals 13 residues. CDR3 in DNA: TGCAGCGTTGTTTGGCAGGGGGGGGATACGCAGTATTTT. Its translation is CSVVWQGGDTQYF.

The chain carries TRBV10-2 and TRBJ2-7, with 9 bases lining up with TRBD1. This CDR3 has 15 residues. The trim removed 2 bases at V and 2 bases at J, leaving 4 bases unmatched. Germline lookup yields CDR1 WSHSY and CDR2 SAAADI. The CDR3 protein is CASSERRQGAYEQYF. In DNA, the CDR3 is TGCGCCAGCAGTGAGAGGAGACAGGGGGCCTACGAGCAGTACTTC.

This clonotype was seen at least ten times. V gene TRBV7-8 combines with J gene TRBJ2-5; 7 bases map to TRBD2. This CDR3 is built from 15 residues. CDR1 is SGHVS and CDR2 is FQNEAQ in the germline V gene. The V and J ends lost 4 bases and 7 bases, in that order; junction bases with no gene match: 12. Here the CDR3 reads CASSSSTSPRGTQYF. The CDR3 bases are TGTGCCAGCAGCTCCTCGACTAGCCCACGGGGGACCCAGTACTTC.

Only a few counts were recorded for this clonotype. The rearrangement joins TRBV20-1 to TRBJ2-2; possible D gene TRBD2, 6 bases. Germline loops: CDR1 DFQATT, CDR2 SNEGSKA (reference sequence). The CDR3 sequence is 16 residues long. Trimming pared 0 bases from V and 3 bases from J, leaving 14 bases between. The CDR3 sequence is CSARDPRTGDTGELFF. The CDR3 DNA sequence: TGCAGTGCTAGAGATCCGCGAACGGGAGACACCGGGGAGCTGTTTTTT.

The chain's CDR3 is CASSPNRGPGFPLHF. Written as DNA, the CDR3 is TGTGCCAGCAGCCCCAACAGGGGGCCGGGGTTTCCCCTCCACTTT. This chain links TRBV14 with TRBJ1-6; 9 nucleotides match TRBD1. This CDR3 has 15 amino acids. J lost 13 bases, V lost 4 bases, and 11 bases had no gene match. Germline lookup yields CDR1 SGHDN and CDR2 FVKESK.

This clonotype was seen a few times. The rearrangement uses TRBV7-9 and TRBJ2-6; tentative D call: TRBD2 (6 bases). Germline values: CDR1 SEHNR, CDR2 FQNEAQ (reference sequence). The CDR3 spans 15 residues. V shed 5 bases and J shed 10 bases, with 18 bases lying between them. CDR3 in DNA: TGTGCCAGCAGCCAGACTCTCGGGGGAATGAACGTCCTGACTTTC. Protein: CASSQTLGGMNVLTF.

This chain joins TRBV19 and TRBJ2-5; TRBD2 matches 10 bases. The junction had 11 bases not matched to a gene; V was cut back by 6 bases and J by 1 base. The CDR3 length is 17 residues. Germline-derived CDR1 and CDR2 are LNHDA and SQIVND (reference sequence). This CDR3 reads CASSAPGLAGVQETQYF. The CDR3 region has the DNA TGTGCCAGTAGCGCCCCGGGGCTAGCGGGAGTCCAAGAGACCCAGTACTTC.

The rearrangement links TRBV7-9 to TRBJ2-7; D possibly corresponds to TRBD1 (6 bases). V lost 1 base and J 5 bases, leaving 9 bases between the germline ends. Germline CDR1 and CDR2: SEHNR and FQNEAQ (reference sequence). The CDR3 sequence is 13 residues long. CDR3 amino acids: CASSLGGPDEQYF. The CDR3 bases are TGTGCCAGCAGCTTAGGGGGGCCAGACGAGCAGTACTTC.

This clonotype was detected ten times or more. This chain joins TRBV6-5 and TRBJ2-1; D may match TRBD1 or TRBD2 (6 bases each). The CDR3 totals 14 residues. CDR1 and CDR2 from the germline V gene are MNHEY and SVGAGI. Trimming shortened V by 0 bases and J by 8 bases, and 11 bases separated the two germline ends. This CDR3 is CASSYSGGGYEQFF. The CDR3 DNA is TGTGCCAGCAGTTACTCAGGGGGAGGCTATGAGCAGTTCTTC.

This clonotype was seen a handful of times. This sequence joins TRBV29-1 and TRBJ2-4, with a tentative D call TRBD1 (6 bases). The germline V gene encodes CDR1 SQVTM and CDR2 ANQGSEA. V was shortened by 4 bases and J by 6 bases, with 10 bases between the two germline ends. The CDR3 sequence is 12 residues long. For the CDR3, the DNA is TGCAGCGTTGTAGGCAGGGGAAACATTCAGTACTTC. Its translation is CSVVGRGNIQYF.

This clonotype was counted between two and nine times. This chain joins TRBV2 and TRBJ2-1; 12 bases fit TRBD2. J gave up 6 bases and V 2 bases, and 2 bases lay outside the gene matches. From germline, CDR1 is SNHLY and CDR2 FYNNEI. This CDR3 is built from 15 residues. DNA of the CDR3: TGTGCCAGCAGTGAACAGACTAGCGGGAGCAATGAGCAGTTCTTC. Encoded protein: CASSEQTSGSNEQFF.

The table lists this clonotype with many counts. The gene calls are TRBV28 and TRBJ1-1; D gene uncertain. V was shortened by 4 bases and J by 4 bases, with 13 bases between the two germline ends. Germline V gene data show CDR1 as MDHEN and CDR2 as SYDVKM. This CDR3 is built from 14 residues. CDR3 DNA sequence: TGTGCCAGCAGTTCTGGACCACTGGGCACTGAAGCTTTCTTT. It translates to CASSSGPLGTEAFF.

This clonotype was counted between two and nine times. The CDR3 sequence is CAIRDYRGNHNEQFF. CDR3 coding DNA: TGTGCCATCAGAGATTACAGGGGGAACCACAATGAGCAGTTCTTC. The J gene is TRBJ2-1, the V gene TRBV10-3; TRBD1 matches 8 bases. From germline, CDR1 is ENHRY and CDR2 SYGVKD. Trimming cost V 6 bases and J 5 bases; bases outside gene matches: 9. The CDR3 loop spans 15 amino acids.

The chain couples TRBV20-1 to TRBJ2-4; 8 positions match TRBD1. Trimming removed 5 bases from V and 1 base from J; junction bases left unmatched: 4. CDR3 length: 14 amino acids. Germline V gene lookup returns CDR1 DFQATT and CDR2 SNEGSKA (reference sequence). The CDR3 spells CSAPGGAAKNIQYF. DNA for the CDR3: TGCAGTGCTCCAGGGGGCGCCGCCAAAAACATTCAGTACTTC.

This clonotype was picked up many times. The chain recombines TRBV4-1 with TRBJ2-6; 10 nucleotides line up with TRBD2. The CDR3 has 19 residues. V lost 2 bases and J lost 0; bases outside the gene matches: 7. Per germline, CDR1 MGHRA and CDR2 YSYEKL. The DNA of the CDR3 is TGCGCCAGCAGCCAAAACCGACTAGCGGGCCCCTCTGGGGCCAACGTCCTGACTTTC. This encodes CASSQNRLAGPSGANVLTF.